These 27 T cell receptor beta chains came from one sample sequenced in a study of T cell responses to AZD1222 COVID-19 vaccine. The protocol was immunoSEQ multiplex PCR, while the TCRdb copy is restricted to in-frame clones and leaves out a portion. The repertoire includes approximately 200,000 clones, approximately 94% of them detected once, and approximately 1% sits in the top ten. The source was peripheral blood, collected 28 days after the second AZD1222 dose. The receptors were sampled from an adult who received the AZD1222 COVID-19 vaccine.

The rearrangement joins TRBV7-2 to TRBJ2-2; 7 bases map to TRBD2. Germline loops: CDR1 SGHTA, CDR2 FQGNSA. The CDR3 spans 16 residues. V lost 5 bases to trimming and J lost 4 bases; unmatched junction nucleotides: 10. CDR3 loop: CASSPRLGGITGELFF. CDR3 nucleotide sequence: TGTGCCAGCAGCCCTAGACTGGGGGGGATCACCGGGGAGCTGTTTTTT.

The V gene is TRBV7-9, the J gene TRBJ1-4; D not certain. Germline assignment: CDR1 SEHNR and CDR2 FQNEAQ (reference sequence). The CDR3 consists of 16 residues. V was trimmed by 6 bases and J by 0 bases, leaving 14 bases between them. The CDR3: CASRSRPGATNEKLFF. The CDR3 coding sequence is TGTGCCAGCAGATCCCGTCCGGGTGCAACTAATGAAAAACTGTTTTTT. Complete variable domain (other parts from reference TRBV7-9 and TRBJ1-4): DTGVSQNPRHKITKRGQNVTFRCDPISEHNRLYWYRQTLGQGPEFLTYFQNEAQLEKSRLLSDRFSAERPKGSFSTLEIQRTEQGDSAMYLCASRSRPGATNEKLFFGSGTQLSVL.

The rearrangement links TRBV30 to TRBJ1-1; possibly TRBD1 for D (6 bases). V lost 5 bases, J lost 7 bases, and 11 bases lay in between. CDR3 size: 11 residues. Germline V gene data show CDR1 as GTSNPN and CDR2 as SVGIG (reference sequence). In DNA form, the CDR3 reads TGTGCCTGGGGACAGTATCTTGAAGCTTTCTTT. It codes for CAWGQYLEAFF.

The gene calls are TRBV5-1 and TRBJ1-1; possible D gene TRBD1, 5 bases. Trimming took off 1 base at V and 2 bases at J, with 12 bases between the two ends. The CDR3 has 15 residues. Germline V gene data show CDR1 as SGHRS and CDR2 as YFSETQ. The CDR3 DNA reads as TGCGCCAGCAGCTTGTTGGGGGTTGGAAACACTGAAGCTTTCTTT. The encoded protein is CASSLLGVGNTEAFF. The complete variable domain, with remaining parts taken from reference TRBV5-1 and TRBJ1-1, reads KAGVTQTPRYLIKTRGQQVTLSCSPISGHRSVSWYQQTPGQGLQFLFEYFSETQRNKGNFPGRFSGRQFSNSRSEMNVSTLELGDSALYLCASSLLGVGNTEAFFGQGTRLTVV.

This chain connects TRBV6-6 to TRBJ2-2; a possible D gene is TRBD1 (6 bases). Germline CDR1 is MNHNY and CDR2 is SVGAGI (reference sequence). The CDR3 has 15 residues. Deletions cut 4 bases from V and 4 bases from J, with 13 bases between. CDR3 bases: TGTGCCAGCAGTTTGGAGACAGGAAGCACCGGGGAGCTGTTTTTT. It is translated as CASSLETGSTGELFF.

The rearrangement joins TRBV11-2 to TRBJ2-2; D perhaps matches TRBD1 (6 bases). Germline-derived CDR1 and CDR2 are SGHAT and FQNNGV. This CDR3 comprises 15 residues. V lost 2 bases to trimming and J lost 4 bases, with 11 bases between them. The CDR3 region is CASSLLGAGTGELFF. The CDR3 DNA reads TGTGCCAGCAGCTTACTGGGGGCGGGCACCGGGGAGCTGTTTTTT.

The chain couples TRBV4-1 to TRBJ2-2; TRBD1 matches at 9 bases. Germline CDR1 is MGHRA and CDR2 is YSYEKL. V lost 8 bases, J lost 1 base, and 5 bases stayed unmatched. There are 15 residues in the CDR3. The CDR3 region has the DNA TGCGCCAGCGGGGACAGGGTACGGAACACCGGGGAGCTGTTTTTT. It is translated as CASGDRVRNTGELFF.

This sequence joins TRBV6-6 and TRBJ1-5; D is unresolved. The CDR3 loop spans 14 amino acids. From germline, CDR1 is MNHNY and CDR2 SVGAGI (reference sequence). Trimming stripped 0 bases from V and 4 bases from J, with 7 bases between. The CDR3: CASSYSVRNQPQHF. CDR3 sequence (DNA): TGTGCCAGCAGTTACTCGGTCCGGAATCAGCCCCAGCATTTT.

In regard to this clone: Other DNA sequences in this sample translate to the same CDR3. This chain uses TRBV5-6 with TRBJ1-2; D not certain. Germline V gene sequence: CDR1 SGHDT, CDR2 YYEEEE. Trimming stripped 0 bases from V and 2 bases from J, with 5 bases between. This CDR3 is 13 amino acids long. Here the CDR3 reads CASSLGGNYGYTF. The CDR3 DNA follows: TGTGCCAGCAGCTTGGGAGGGAACTATGGCTACACCTTC.

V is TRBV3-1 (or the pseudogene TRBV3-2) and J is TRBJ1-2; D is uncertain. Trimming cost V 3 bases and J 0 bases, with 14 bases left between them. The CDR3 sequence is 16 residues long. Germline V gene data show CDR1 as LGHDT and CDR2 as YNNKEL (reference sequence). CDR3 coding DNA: TGTGCCAGCAGCCACGCGGACCCCGGGGCTAACTATGGCTACACCTTC. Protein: CASSHADPGANYGYTF.

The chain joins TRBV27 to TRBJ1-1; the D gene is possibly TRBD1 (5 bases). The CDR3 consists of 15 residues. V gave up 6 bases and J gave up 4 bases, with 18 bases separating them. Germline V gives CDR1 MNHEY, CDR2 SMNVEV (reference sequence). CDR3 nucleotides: TGTGCCAGCAGAGCCGATCAGGGTCGCAGCACTGAAGCTTTCTTT. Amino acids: CASRADQGRSTEAFF.

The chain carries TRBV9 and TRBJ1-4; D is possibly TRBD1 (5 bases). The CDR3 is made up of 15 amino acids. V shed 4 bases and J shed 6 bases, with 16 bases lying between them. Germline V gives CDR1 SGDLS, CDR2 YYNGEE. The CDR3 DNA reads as TGTGCCAGCAGCCCAGACGCAGGGTTGGATGAAAAACTGTTTTTT. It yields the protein CASSPDAGLDEKLFF.

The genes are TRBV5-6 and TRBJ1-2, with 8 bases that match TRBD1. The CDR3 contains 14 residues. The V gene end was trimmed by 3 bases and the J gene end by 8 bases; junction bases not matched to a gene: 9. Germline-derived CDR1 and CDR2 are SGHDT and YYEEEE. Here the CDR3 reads CASSSREQGGGYTF. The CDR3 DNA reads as TGTGCCAGCAGCTCCCGGGAACAGGGGGGAGGCTACACCTTC.

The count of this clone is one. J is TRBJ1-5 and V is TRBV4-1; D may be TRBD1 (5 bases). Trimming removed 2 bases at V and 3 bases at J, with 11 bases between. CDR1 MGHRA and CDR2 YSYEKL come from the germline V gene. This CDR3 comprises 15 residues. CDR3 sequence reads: CASSQFVGDNQPQHF. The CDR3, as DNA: TGCGCCAGCAGCCAATTTGTGGGGGACAATCAGCCCCAGCATTTT.

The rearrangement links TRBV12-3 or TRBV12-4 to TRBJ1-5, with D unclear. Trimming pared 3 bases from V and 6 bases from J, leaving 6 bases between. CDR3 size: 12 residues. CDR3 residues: CASSFLGQPQHF. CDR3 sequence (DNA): TGTGCCAGCAGTTTTTTAGGTCAGCCCCAGCATTTT.

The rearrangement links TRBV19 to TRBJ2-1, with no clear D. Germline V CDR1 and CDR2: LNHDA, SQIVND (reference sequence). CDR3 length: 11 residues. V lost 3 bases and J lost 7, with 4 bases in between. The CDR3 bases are TGTGCCAGTAGTATCCGGAATGAGCAGTTCTTC. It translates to CASSIRNEQFF.

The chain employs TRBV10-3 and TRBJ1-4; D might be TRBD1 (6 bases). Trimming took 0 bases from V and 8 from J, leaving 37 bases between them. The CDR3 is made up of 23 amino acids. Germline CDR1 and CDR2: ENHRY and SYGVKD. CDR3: CAISESSLSTFAANRVVLEKLFF. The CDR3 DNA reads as TGTGCCATCAGTGAGTCCTCCCTCAGCACCTTTGCGGCAAACAGGGTAGTATTGGAAAAACTGTTTTTT.

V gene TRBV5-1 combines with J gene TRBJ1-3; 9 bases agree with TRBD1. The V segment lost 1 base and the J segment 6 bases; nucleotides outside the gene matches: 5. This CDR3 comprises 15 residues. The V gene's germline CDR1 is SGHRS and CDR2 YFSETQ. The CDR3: CASSLMGQGENTIYF. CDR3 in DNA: TGCGCCAGCAGCTTGATGGGACAGGGAGAAAACACCATATATTTT.

The chain's CDR3 is CASSQRQGPYEQYF. In DNA form, the CDR3 reads TGCGCCAGCAGCCAACGACAGGGCCCCTACGAGCAGTACTTC. The rearrangement links TRBV5-1 to TRBJ2-7, with 7 bases fitting TRBD1. The CDR3 loop spans 14 amino acids. Per germline, CDR1 SGHRS and CDR2 YFSETQ. The V segment lost 4 bases and the J segment 2 bases; nucleotides outside the gene matches: 6.

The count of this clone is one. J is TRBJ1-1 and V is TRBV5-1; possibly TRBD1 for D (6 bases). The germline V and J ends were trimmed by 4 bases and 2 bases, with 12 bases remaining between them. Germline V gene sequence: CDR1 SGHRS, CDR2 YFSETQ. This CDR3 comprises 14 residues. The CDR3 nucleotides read TGCGCCAGCAGCGGGGGGGCCCTAAACACTGAAGCTTTCTTT. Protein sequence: CASSGGALNTEAFF.

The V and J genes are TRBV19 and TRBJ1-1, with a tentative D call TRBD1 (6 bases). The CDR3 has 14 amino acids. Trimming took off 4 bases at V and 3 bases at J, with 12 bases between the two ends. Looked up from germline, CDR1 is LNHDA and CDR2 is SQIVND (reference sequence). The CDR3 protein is CASSTVDRYTEAFF. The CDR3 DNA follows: TGTGCCAGTAGTACCGTGGACAGATACACTGAAGCTTTCTTT.

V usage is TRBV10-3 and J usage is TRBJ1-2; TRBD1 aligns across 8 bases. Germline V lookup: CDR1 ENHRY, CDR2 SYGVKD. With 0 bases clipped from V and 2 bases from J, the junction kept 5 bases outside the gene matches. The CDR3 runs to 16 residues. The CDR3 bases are TGTGCCATCAGTGAGTCCGGACAGGGTAGAAACTATGGCTACACCTTC. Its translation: CAISESGQGRNYGYTF.

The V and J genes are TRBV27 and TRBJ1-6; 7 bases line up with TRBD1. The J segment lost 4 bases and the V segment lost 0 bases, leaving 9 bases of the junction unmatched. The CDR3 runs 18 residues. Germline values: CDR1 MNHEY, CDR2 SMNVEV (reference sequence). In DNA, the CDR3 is TGTGCCAGCAGTTTATCGTTTCCGGGACAGCGTTATAATTCACCCCTCCACTTT. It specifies CASSLSFPGQRYNSPLHF.

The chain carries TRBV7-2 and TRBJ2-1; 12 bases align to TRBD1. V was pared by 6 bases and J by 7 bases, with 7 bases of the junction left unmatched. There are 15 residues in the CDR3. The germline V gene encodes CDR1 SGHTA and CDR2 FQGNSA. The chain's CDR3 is CASRSPGQGANEQFF. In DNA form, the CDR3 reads TGTGCCAGCAGATCTCCGGGACAGGGGGCAAATGAGCAGTTCTTC.

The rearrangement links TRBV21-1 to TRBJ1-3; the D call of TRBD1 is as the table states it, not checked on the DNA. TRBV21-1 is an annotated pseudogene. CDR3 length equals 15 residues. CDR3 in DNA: TGTGCCAGCAGACACAGGGGGCAATCTGGAAACACCATATATTTT. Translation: CASRHRGQSGNTIYF.

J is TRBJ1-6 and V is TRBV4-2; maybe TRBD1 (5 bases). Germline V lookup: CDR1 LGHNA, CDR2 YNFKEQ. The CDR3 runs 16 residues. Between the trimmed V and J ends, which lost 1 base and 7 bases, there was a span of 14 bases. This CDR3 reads CASSQGIGTGNSPLHF. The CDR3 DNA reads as TGTGCCAGCAGCCAAGGAATAGGGACGGGGAATTCACCCCTCCACTTT.

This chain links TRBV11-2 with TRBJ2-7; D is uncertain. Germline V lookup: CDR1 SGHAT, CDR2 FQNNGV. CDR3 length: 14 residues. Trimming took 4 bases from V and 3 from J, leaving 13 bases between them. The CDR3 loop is CASSSPPWGYEQYF. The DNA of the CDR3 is TGTGCCAGCAGCTCTCCGCCCTGGGGCTACGAGCAGTACTTC.